A selection of T cell receptor beta chains follows, all from one sample in a study of early T cells in non-severe SARS-CoV-2 infection. MiXCR, applied by TCRdb to the 5' RACE reads, yields one record per CDR3 protein. The repertoire holds approximately 20,000 distinct CDR3 sequences, with about 4% as singletons. The material sequenced was whole blood. The receptors here all came from an adult who was a healthcare worker with PCR-confirmed SARS-CoV-2 infection or an uninfected control (not recorded which). CDR3s include the opening cysteine and the closing phenylalanine or tryptophan. Fields, in order: J gene, D gene, clone size, V gene, CDR3 protein, CDR3 DNA. A D gene is named only where the DNA matches it firmly. Clone size is not always given. Where it is, it says once, few, many or a class for expanded clones.

J gene: TRBJ1-4; D gene: .; clone size: many; V gene: TRBV5-6; CDR3 protein: CASSLAFAANEKLFF; CDR3 DNA: TGTGCCAGCAGCTTGGCCTTCGCGGCTAATGAAAAACTGTTTTTT
J gene: TRBJ1-6; D gene: TRBD1; clone size: many; V gene: TRBV5-7; CDR3 protein: CASSLLARDRVNSPLHF; CDR3 DNA: TGTGCCAGCAGCTTGTTGGCACGGGACAGGGTTAATTCACCCCTCCACTTT
J gene: TRBJ1-5; D gene: TRBD1; clone size: many; V gene: TRBV20-1; CDR3 protein: CSAKKSTGDNQPQHF; CDR3 DNA: TGCAGTGCTAAAAAGTCGACAGGGGACAATCAGCCCCAGCATTTT
J gene: TRBJ2-5; D gene: TRBD2; clone size: few; V gene: TRBV12-3/TRBV12-4; CDR3 protein: CASSLALKRAGGLETQYF; CDR3 DNA: TGTGCCAGCAGTTTAGCGCTAAAGCGAGCGGGGGGGCTGGAGACCCAGTACTTC
J gene: TRBJ2-7; D gene: TRBD2; clone size: .; V gene: TRBV7-2; CDR3 protein: CASKRGSSYEQYF; CDR3 DNA: TGTGCCAGCAAGCGGGGGAGCTCCTACGAGCAGTACTTC
J gene: TRBJ1-4; D gene: .; clone size: many; V gene: TRBV7-2; CDR3 protein: CASSLGSRAEKLFF; CDR3 DNA: TGTGCCAGCAGCTTAGGATCAAGGGCTGAAAAACTGTTTTTT
J gene: TRBJ1-5; D gene: .; clone size: many; V gene: TRBV20-1; CDR3 protein: CSAKGGQGQPQHF; CDR3 DNA: TGCAGTGCGAAAGGGGGGCAGGGGCAGCCCCAGCATTTT
J gene: TRBJ1-5; D gene: .; clone size: many; V gene: TRBV10-3; CDR3 protein: CAISETVNSNQPQHF; CDR3 DNA: TGTGCCATCAGTGAAACAGTAAATAGCAATCAGCCCCAGCATTTT
J gene: TRBJ2-3; D gene: .; clone size: many; V gene: TRBV29-1; CDR3 protein: CSTRGGPDTQYF; CDR3 DNA: TGCAGCACTAGGGGGGGCCCCGATACGCAGTATTTT
J gene: TRBJ2-7; D gene: TRBD2; clone size: many; V gene: TRBV5-1; CDR3 protein: CASSLAGLPEGEQYF; CDR3 DNA: TGCGCCAGCAGCTTGGCGGGACTACCCGAAGGCGAGCAGTACTTC
J gene: TRBJ1-5; D gene: .; clone size: .; V gene: TRBV19; CDR3 protein: CASRREDSNQPQHF; CDR3 DNA: TGTGCCAGTCGCAGGGAGGATAGCAATCAGCCCCAGCATTTT
J gene: TRBJ2-1; D gene: .; clone size: many; V gene: TRBV24-1; CDR3 protein: CATSGKGFSYNEQFF; CDR3 DNA: TGTGCCACCAGTGGTAAGGGATTCTCCTACAATGAGCAGTTCTTC
J gene: TRBJ2-7; D gene: .; clone size: many; V gene: TRBV11-1; CDR3 protein: CASSSGGPYEQYF; CDR3 DNA: TGTGCCAGCAGCTCTGGGGGGCCGTACGAGCAGTACTTC
J gene: TRBJ1-5; D gene: .; clone size: many; V gene: TRBV28; CDR3 protein: CASNLGGRSNQPQHF; CDR3 DNA: TGTGCCAGCAACCTTGGGGGACGTAGCAATCAGCCCCAGCATTTT
J gene: TRBJ1-2; D gene: .; clone size: medium-sized; V gene: TRBV19; CDR3 protein: CASSLAPPTANYGYTF; CDR3 DNA: TGTGCCAGTAGCCTCGCGCCCCCGACAGCTAACTATGGCTACACCTTC
J gene: TRBJ2-1; D gene: .; clone size: many; V gene: TRBV29-1; CDR3 protein: CSVGGGGRTYNEQFF; CDR3 DNA: TGCAGCGTTGGGGGAGGGGGACGGACCTACAATGAGCAGTTCTTC
J gene: TRBJ1-2; D gene: .; clone size: .; V gene: TRBV25-1; CDR3 protein: CASSGWTYGYTF; CDR3 DNA: TGTGCCAGCAGTGGGTGGACCTATGGCTACACCTTC
J gene: TRBJ2-2; D gene: TRBD1; clone size: many; V gene: TRBV5-1; CDR3 protein: CASSRQGFANTGELFF; CDR3 DNA: TGCGCCAGCAGCCGACAGGGATTCGCGAACACCGGGGAGCTGTTTTTT
J gene: TRBJ2-3; D gene: TRBD1; clone size: many; V gene: TRBV19; CDR3 protein: CASSFGTGGIDTQYF; CDR3 DNA: TGTGCCAGTAGTTTCGGGACAGGGGGGATAGATACGCAGTATTTT
J gene: TRBJ2-1; D gene: .; clone size: many; V gene: TRBV20-1; CDR3 protein: CSAQELRQSSYNEQFF; CDR3 DNA: TGCAGTGCTCAAGAACTGAGACAAAGCTCCTACAATGAGCAGTTCTTC
J gene: TRBJ2-3; D gene: .; clone size: many; V gene: TRBV19; CDR3 protein: CASSSGGARGDTQYF; CDR3 DNA: TGTGCCAGTTCCTCAGGGGGGGCGCGGGGAGATACGCAGTATTTT
J gene: TRBJ2-1; D gene: TRBD2; clone size: many; V gene: TRBV7-7; CDR3 protein: CASSVSGGTNNEQFF; CDR3 DNA: TGTGCCAGCAGCGTTAGCGGGGGGACCAACAATGAGCAGTTCTTC
J gene: TRBJ1-5; D gene: TRBD1; clone size: many; V gene: TRBV5-5; CDR3 protein: CASSETGTLYNQPQHF; CDR3 DNA: TGTGCCAGCAGCGAGACAGGGACTCTTTACAATCAGCCCCAGCATTTT
J gene: TRBJ1-2; D gene: .; clone size: many; V gene: TRBV6-5; CDR3 protein: CASIRLSDNYGYTF; CDR3 DNA: TGTGCCAGCATAAGGTTATCGGATAACTATGGCTACACCTTC
J gene: TRBJ1-2; D gene: TRBD1; clone size: .; V gene: TRBV3-1; CDR3 protein: CASSTRDRGPGGGYTF; CDR3 DNA: TGTGCCAGCAGCACCCGGGACAGGGGACCCGGGGGAGGCTACACCTTC
J gene: TRBJ1-2; D gene: .; clone size: .; V gene: TRBV5-1; CDR3 protein: CASSLFRTATYGYTF; CDR3 DNA: TGCGCCAGCAGCTTGTTCCGGACGGCAACCTATGGCTACACCTTC
J gene: TRBJ1-2; D gene: .; clone size: .; V gene: TRBV3-1; CDR3 protein: CASSEQALSHGHTF; CDR3 DNA: TGTGCCAGCAGCGAACAAGCGCTTTCTCATGGCCACACCTTC
J gene: TRBJ2-2; D gene: .; clone size: many; V gene: TRBV10-3; CDR3 protein: CAISGDRVTGELFF; CDR3 DNA: TGTGCCATCAGTGGGGACCGCGTCACCGGGGAGCTGTTTTTT
J gene: TRBJ2-7; D gene: .; clone size: many; V gene: TRBV30; CDR3 protein: CAWKDPGRYEQYF; CDR3 DNA: TGTGCCTGGAAGGACCCGGGCCGGTACGAGCAGTACTTC
J gene: TRBJ1-1; D gene: .; clone size: many; V gene: TRBV20-1; CDR3 protein: CSAPKQGNAEAFF; CDR3 DNA: TGCAGTGCACCAAAACAGGGAAACGCTGAAGCTTTCTTT
J gene: TRBJ2-5; D gene: .; clone size: .; V gene: TRBV29-1; CDR3 protein: CSVEYGRGETQYF; CDR3 DNA: TGCAGCGTTGAATACGGCCGGGGCGAGACCCAGTACTTC
J gene: TRBJ2-6; D gene: .; clone size: many; V gene: TRBV7-6; CDR3 protein: CASSVRDSGANVLTF; CDR3 DNA: TGTGCCAGCAGCGTTAGGGACTCTGGGGCCAACGTCCTGACTTTC
J gene: TRBJ2-7; D gene: TRBD1; clone size: .; V gene: TRBV7-9; CDR3 protein: CASSRPGQRYEQYF; CDR3 DNA: TGTGCCAGCAGCCGACCGGGACAGCGATACGAGCAGTACTTC
J gene: TRBJ1-1; D gene: .; clone size: many; V gene: TRBV12-3/TRBV12-4; CDR3 protein: CASRPGRMNTEAFF; CDR3 DNA: TGTGCCAGCAGACCGGGACGGATGAACACTGAAGCTTTCTTT
J gene: TRBJ1-5; D gene: .; clone size: few; V gene: TRBV21-1; CDR3 protein: CAIKGNQPQHF; CDR3 DNA: TGTGCCATTAAGGGCAATCAGCCCCAGCATTTT
J gene: TRBJ1-5; D gene: .; clone size: many; V gene: TRBV3-1; CDR3 protein: CASSQDVGYQPQHF; CDR3 DNA: TGTGCCAGCAGCCAAGATGTCGGTTACCAGCCCCAGCATTTT
J gene: TRBJ1-1; D gene: .; clone size: medium-sized; V gene: TRBV7-3; CDR3 protein: CASSLRRGDTEAFF; CDR3 DNA: TGTGCCAGCAGCTTACGCAGGGGTGACACTGAAGCTTTCTTT
J gene: TRBJ1-6; D gene: .; clone size: many; V gene: TRBV7-2; CDR3 protein: CASSFITRAPNSPLHF; CDR3 DNA: TGTGCCAGCAGCTTCATTACACGGGCCCCTAATTCACCCCTCCACTTT
J gene: TRBJ2-3; D gene: .; clone size: many; V gene: TRBV20-1; CDR3 protein: CSARDQDEVQTYF; CDR3 DNA: TGCAGTGCTAGAGATCAAGACGAAGTGCAGACGTATTTT
J gene: TRBJ2-2; D gene: .; clone size: many; V gene: TRBV11-2; CDR3 protein: CASSLARMNTGELFF; CDR3 DNA: TGTGCCAGCAGCTTAGCCAGGATGAACACCGGGGAGCTGTTTTTT
J gene: TRBJ1-2; D gene: .; clone size: many; V gene: TRBV7-2; CDR3 protein: CASSQRATANTHGYTF; CDR3 DNA: TGTGCCAGCAGCCAGAGGGCGACAGCAAATACACATGGCTACACCTTC
J gene: TRBJ2-3; D gene: TRBD2; clone size: many; V gene: TRBV7-3; CDR3 protein: CASSLGLASTDTQYF; CDR3 DNA: TGTGCCAGCAGTCTAGGACTAGCGAGCACAGATACGCAGTATTTT
J gene: TRBJ2-7; D gene: TRBD1; clone size: many; V gene: TRBV9; CDR3 protein: CASSSRDRGFYEQYF; CDR3 DNA: TGTGCCAGCAGCTCTCGGGACAGGGGTTTCTACGAGCAGTACTTC
J gene: TRBJ2-5; D gene: .; clone size: many; V gene: TRBV10-1; CDR3 protein: CASSDREFGETQYF; CDR3 DNA: TGCGCCAGCAGTGACAGGGAGTTCGGAGAGACCCAGTACTTC
J gene: TRBJ1-4; D gene: .; clone size: many; V gene: TRBV7-2; CDR3 protein: CASSSPPNEKLFF; CDR3 DNA: TGTGCCAGCAGCTCTCCACCTAATGAAAAACTGTTTTTT
J gene: TRBJ1-1; D gene: TRBD1; clone size: few; V gene: TRBV14; CDR3 protein: CASSPTPGQGPEAFF; CDR3 DNA: TGTGCCAGCAGCCCAACTCCGGGACAGGGCCCTGAAGCTTTCTTT
J gene: TRBJ2-6; D gene: .; clone size: many; V gene: TRBV7-2; CDR3 protein: CASSLQGHSGANVLTF; CDR3 DNA: TGTGCCAGCAGCTTACAGGGACACTCTGGGGCCAACGTCCTGACTTTC
J gene: TRBJ1-6; D gene: TRBD1; clone size: .; V gene: TRBV6-6; CDR3 protein: CASSGSTGVGSPLHF; CDR3 DNA: TGTGCCAGCAGCGGTAGTACAGGGGTGGGTTCACCCCTCCACTTT
J gene: TRBJ2-7; D gene: .; clone size: many; V gene: TRBV11-3; CDR3 protein: CASSEGHRYEQYF; CDR3 DNA: TGTGCCAGCAGCGAGGGACATCGCTACGAGCAGTACTTC
J gene: TRBJ1-2; D gene: .; clone size: many; V gene: TRBV6-5; CDR3 protein: CASSYRAGGSYGYTF; CDR3 DNA: TGTGCCAGCAGTTACCGGGCCGGGGGTAGCTATGGCTACACCTTC